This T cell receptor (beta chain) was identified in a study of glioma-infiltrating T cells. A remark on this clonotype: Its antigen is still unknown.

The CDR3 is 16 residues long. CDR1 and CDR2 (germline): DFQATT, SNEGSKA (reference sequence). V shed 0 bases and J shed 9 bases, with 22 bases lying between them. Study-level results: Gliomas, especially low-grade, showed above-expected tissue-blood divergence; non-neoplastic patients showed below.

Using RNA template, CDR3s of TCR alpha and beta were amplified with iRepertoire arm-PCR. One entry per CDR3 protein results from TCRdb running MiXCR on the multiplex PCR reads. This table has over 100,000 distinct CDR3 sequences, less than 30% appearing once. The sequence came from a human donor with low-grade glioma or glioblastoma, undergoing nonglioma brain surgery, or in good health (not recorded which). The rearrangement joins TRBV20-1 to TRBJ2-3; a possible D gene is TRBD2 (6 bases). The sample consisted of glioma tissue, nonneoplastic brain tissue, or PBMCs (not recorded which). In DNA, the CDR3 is TGCAGTGCTAGAGAAGGAGGGATGCGGGTGGTAGACACGCAGTATTTT. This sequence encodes CSAREGGMRVVDTQYF.